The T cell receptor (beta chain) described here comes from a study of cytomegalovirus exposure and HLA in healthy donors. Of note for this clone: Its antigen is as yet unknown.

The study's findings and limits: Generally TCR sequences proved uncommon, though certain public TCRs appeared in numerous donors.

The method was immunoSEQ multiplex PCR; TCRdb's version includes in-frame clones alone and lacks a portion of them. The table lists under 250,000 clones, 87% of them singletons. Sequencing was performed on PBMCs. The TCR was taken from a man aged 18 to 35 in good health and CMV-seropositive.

CDR3 sequence: CASRLAGGSAYEQYF. CDR3 nucleotides: TGTGCCAGCCGACTAGCGGGAGGGTCAGCCTACGAGCAGTACTTC. V usage is TRBV27 and J usage is TRBJ2-7, with 14 bases lining up with TRBD2. Germline CDR1 is MNHEY and CDR2 is SMNVEV (reference sequence). The CDR3 is made up of 15 amino acids. V was clipped by 8 bases and J by 2 bases; unmatched bases: 5.